This T cell receptor (beta chain) was observed in a study of blood T cell repertoires in COVID-19. About the study: Italy, Spain and the United States were the sources of the convalescent and acute COVID-19 samples. T cells, B-cell-depleted T cells, or PBMCs supplied cDNA or gDNA.

In the original analysis: Estimation of nucleated cell counts was performed using reference gene primer amplification. Some clones are missing from TCRdb's copy, which holds only in-frame ones; the method was immunoSEQ multiplex PCR. V and J calls and clone size are given by that table; D and trimming were obtained from the DNA. The table records fewer than 50,000 clones, about 83% of them present only once. Germline V gene sequence: CDR1 GTSNPN, CDR2 SVGIG (reference sequence). This CDR3 comprises 14 residues. Unmatched junction bases numbered 10, after V lost 2 bases and J lost 9 bases. The sequence was collected from a woman older than 75 with active or convalescent COVID-19. This chain links TRBV30 with TRBJ2-1; 7 positions agree with TRBD1. Sequenced sample: peripheral blood. CDR3 region: CAWSQTNRGGEQFF. CDR3 DNA sequence: TGTGCCTGGAGTCAGACAAACAGGGGTGGTGAGCAGTTCTTC.